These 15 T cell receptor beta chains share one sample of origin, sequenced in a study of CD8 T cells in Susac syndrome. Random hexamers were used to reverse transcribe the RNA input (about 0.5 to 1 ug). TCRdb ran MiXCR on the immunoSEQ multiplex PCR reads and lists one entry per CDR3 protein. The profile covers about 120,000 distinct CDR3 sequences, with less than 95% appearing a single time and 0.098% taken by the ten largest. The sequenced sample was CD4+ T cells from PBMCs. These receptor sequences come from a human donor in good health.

The CDR3: CSVRGQAPSTDTQYF. The CDR3 bases are TGCAGCGTGCGGGGGCAGGCACCTAGCACAGATACGCAGTATTTT. The chain links TRBV29-1 to TRBJ2-3, with D perhaps TRBD2 (7 bases). Germline lookup yields CDR1 SQVTM and CDR2 ANQGSEA. The CDR3 spans 15 residues. The V gene lost 6 bases and the J gene lost 0 bases, with 16 bases spanning the gap.

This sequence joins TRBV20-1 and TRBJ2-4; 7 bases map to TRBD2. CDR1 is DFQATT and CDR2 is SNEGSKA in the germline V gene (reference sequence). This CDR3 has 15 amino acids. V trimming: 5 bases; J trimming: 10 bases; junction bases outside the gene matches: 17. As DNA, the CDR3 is TGCAGTGCTCCCATTGGGGCTAGCGGAATATCTATTCAGTACTTC. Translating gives CSAPIGASGISIQYF.

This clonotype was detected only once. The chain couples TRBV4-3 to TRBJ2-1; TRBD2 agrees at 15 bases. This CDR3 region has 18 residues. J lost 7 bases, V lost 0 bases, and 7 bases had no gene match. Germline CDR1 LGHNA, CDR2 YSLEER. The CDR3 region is CASSQEGVGTSGGNEQFF. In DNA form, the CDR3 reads TGCGCCAGCAGCCAAGAGGGGGTCGGGACTAGCGGGGGGAATGAGCAGTTCTTC.

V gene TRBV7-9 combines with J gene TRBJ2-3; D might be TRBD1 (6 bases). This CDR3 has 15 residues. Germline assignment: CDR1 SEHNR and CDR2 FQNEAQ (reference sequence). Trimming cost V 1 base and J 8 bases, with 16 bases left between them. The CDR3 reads CASSLGTETGRTQYF. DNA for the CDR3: TGTGCCAGCAGCTTAGGGACAGAAACAGGCCGTACGCAGTATTTT.

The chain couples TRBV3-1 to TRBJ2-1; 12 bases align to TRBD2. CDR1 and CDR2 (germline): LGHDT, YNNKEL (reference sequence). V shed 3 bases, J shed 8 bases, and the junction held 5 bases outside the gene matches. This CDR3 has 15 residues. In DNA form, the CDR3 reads TGTGCCAGCAGCCAGAGGACTAGCGGGATTGATGAGCAGTTCTTC. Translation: CASSQRTSGIDEQFF.

For the CDR3, the DNA is TGTGCCAGCTCACCACTTGGGTTTTCCTACAATGAGCAGTTCTTC. Translation gives CASSPLGFSYNEQFF. The chain couples TRBV18 to TRBJ2-1; D gene unclear. Trimming took 1 base from V and 1 from J, leaving 8 bases between them. This CDR3 is built from 15 residues. Germline V gene sequence: CDR1 KGHSH, CDR2 LQKENI.

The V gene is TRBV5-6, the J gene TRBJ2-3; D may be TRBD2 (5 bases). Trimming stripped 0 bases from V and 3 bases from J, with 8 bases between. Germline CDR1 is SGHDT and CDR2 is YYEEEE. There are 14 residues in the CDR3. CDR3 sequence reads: CASSLGTFTDTQYF. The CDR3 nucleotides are TGTGCCAGCAGCTTGGGGACTTTTACAGATACGCAGTATTTT.

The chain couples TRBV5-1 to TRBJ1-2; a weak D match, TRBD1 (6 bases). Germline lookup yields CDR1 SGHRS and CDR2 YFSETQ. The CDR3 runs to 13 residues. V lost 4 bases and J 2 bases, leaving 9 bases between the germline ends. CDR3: CASSHGTNYGYTF. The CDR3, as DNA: TGCGCCAGCAGCCATGGGACAAACTATGGCTACACCTTC.

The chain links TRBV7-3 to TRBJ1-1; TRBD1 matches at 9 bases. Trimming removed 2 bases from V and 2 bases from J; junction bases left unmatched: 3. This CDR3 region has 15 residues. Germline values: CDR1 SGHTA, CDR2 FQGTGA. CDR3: CASSLAGQGNTEAFF. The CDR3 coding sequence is TGTGCCAGCAGCTTAGCGGGACAGGGAAACACTGAAGCTTTCTTT. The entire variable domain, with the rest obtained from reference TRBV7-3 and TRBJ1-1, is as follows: GAGVSQTPSNKVTEKGKYVELRCDPISGHTALYWYRQSLGQGPEFLIYFQGTGAADDSGLPNDRFFAVRPEGSVSTLKIQRTERGDSAVYLCASSLAGQGNTEAFFGQGTRLTVV.

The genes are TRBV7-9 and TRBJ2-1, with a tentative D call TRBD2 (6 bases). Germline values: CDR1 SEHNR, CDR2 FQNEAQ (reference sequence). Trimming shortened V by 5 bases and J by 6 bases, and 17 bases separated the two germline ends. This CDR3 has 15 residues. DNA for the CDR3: TGTGCCAGCAGCCCATGGCCCTCAGCGGGCAATGAGCAGTTCTTC. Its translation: CASSPWPSAGNEQFF. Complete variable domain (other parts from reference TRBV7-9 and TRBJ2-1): DTGVSQNPRHKITKRGQNVTFRCDPISEHNRLYWYRQTLGQGPEFLTYFQNEAQLEKSRLLSDRFSAERPKGSFSTLEIQRTEQGDSAMYLCASSPWPSAGNEQFFGPGTRLTVL.

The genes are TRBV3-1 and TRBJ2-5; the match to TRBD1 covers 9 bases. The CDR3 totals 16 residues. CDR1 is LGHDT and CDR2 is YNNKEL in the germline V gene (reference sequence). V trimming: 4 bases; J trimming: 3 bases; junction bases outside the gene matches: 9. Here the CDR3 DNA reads TGTGCCAGCAGCCCTAGGGACAGGGCGAGAGAAGAGACCCAGTACTTC. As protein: CASSPRDRAREETQYF.

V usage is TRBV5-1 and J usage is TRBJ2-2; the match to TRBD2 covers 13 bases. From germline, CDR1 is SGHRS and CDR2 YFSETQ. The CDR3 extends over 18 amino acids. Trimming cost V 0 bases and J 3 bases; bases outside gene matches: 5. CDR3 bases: TGCGCCAGCAGCTTGGCCCGACTAGCGGGGGGCGACACCGGGGAGCTGTTTTTT. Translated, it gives CASSLARLAGGDTGELFF.

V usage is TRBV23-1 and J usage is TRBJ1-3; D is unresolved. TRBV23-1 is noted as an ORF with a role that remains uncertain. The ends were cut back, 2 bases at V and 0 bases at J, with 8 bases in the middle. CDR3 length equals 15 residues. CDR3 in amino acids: CASSQGADSGNTIYF. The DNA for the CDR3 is TGCGCCAGCAGTCAAGGAGCCGACTCTGGAAACACCATATATTTT.

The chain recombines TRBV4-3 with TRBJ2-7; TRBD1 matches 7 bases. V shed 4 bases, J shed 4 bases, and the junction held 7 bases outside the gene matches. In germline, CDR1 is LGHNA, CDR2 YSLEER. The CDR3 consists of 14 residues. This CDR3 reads CASSPEDRLYEQYF. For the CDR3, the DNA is TGCGCCAGCAGCCCCGAGGACAGGCTATACGAGCAGTACTTC.

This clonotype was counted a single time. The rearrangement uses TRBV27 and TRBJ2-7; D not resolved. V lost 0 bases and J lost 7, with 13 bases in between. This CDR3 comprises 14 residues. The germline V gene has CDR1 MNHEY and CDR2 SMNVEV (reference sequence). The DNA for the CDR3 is TGTGCCAGCAGTTTATCCGTCCAAAGGTGGGAGCAGTACTTC. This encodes CASSLSVQRWEQYF.